This T cell receptor beta chain was obtained from a study of blood T cell repertoires in COVID-19. Germline values: CDR1 SSHAT, CDR2 FNYEAQ (reference sequence). The CDR3 extends over 13 amino acids. The table came from immunoSEQ multiplex PCR; TCRdb's copy has only in-frame clones and leaves some out. The sample yields about 260,000 clones, under 90% seen once. A word on this clone: Mismatch with germline at one junction end may stem from a read error.

The receptor comes from a human donor in a cohort sampled during active COVID-19. The sample was peripheral blood. V and J are TRBV7-7 and TRBJ2-1; TRBD1 might be the D (6 bases). The CDR3 loop reads CASSLTGRNEQFF. The CDR3 bases are TGTGCTAGCAGCTTAACAGGGCGCAATGAGCAGTTCTTC. The full variable domain, its missing parts supplied by reference TRBV7-7 and TRBJ2-1, is GAGVSQSPRYKVTKRGQDVTLRCDPISSHATLYWYQQALGQGPEFLTYFNYEAQPDKSGLPSDRFSAERPEGSISTLTIQRTEQRDSAMYRCASSLTGRNEQFFGPGTRLTVL.